The clone carrying this TCR beta chain was seen only a few times. Germline and junction disagree at one end, which may indicate a read error. The CDR3 has 17 amino acids. Germline V gene data show CDR1 as SGDLS and CDR2 as YYNGEE. This specimen belongs to a study of blood T cell repertoires in COVID-19. Original data processing: Reference gene primers were amplified, and this amplification served to estimate nucleated cell counts. Method: immunoSEQ multiplex PCR; TCRdb's copy keeps in-frame clones and lacks some. That table is the source of V, J and clone size, and D and trimming were worked out from the DNA. In the table there are some 80,000 clones, approximately 80% of which are singletons.

Sequencing input: peripheral blood. This TCR came from a human donor in a cohort sampled during active COVID-19. V is TRBV9 and J is TRBJ2-7; TRBD1 matches at 9 bases. The CDR3: CLDGARDRDRERYEQYF. The DNA of the CDR3 is TGCCTAGACGGTGCCAGGGATCGGGACAGGGAAAGATACGAGCAGTACTTC.